This T cell receptor (beta chain) was recovered during a study of T cell responses to AZD1222 COVID-19 vaccine (dated by TCRdb to the early 2020s). About the full investigation: Because spike-specific TCR depth and breadth did not differ between the two schedules, AZD1222 recipients who got a second dose at roughly 4 weeks were pooled with those who got a second dose at roughly 12 weeks. A total of 233 trial participants underwent TCR sequencing, of whom 207 received two doses of AZD1222 and about 26 received two doses of the MenACWY control vaccine. Enrollment into the trials was organized by age into subgroups of 18-55, 56-69 and 70-plus years, and those subgroups contained approximately 160, 26 and 62 TCR-sequenced participants, respectively. What the authors observed across the whole study: Participants were mostly white British, with more females than males. The authors suggested clonal diversity may have been underestimated. The 56-69-year group was small, and its depth increase did not reach significance, likely because of low power. The vaccine-associated CD4 TCRs covered the entire spike protein, and the dominant responses fell in regions 160-218 and 743-854. Only six AZD1222 recipients were SARS-CoV-2 seropositive at baseline, limiting conclusions about previously exposed vaccinees. Because no day 14 peak-response samples were available, the repertoires could be characterized only after the peak T cell response. After two AZD1222 doses, spike-specific TCR breadth and depth were significantly higher than at day 0 and than in MenACWY recipients. Nearly half of unique spike-specific TCRs reportedly recognized epitopes outside regions mutated in the B.1.351 and B.1.1.7 variants.

About this clone itself: What antigen it recognizes has not been identified. No base qualities exist here, and no much larger clone lies one base off it.

The CDR3 regions of human TCRbeta chains were analyzed by immunosequencing. The paper's processing steps were these. Repertoire TCRs were matched against a reference library of SARS-CoV-2-specific TCRs generated with the MIRA antigen-specificity platform. Breadth meant the fraction of unique TCRs that were SARS-CoV-2-associated, whereas depth meant the fraction of total T cells that were SARS-CoV-2-associated. Using the MIRA data, each spike-specific TCR was assigned both to the spike region to which the TCR was reactive and to a CD4 or CD8 class. Log10-transformed breadth and depth values were compared by one-way ANOVA with Sidak's multiple comparisons tests. TCRdb provides this immuneACCESS table in a form limited to in-frame rearrangements. Some clones are lacking; in checked studies, under half of them reflect an unresolved V gene, and why the rest are absent is not known. V and J calls and clone size follow that table, whereas D and trimming were derived from the DNA. Counted in this sample were around 90,000 clones; roughly 84% of them appeared once. Clones ranked in the top ten supply 10% to 15% of the sample.

The sample's time point label, in plain terms: baseline before first vaccination. Vaccinee samples were obtained from the UK trials COV001 and COV002, which included a single-blind randomized controlled phase 2/3 trial of AZD1222 (ChAdOx1 nCoV-19) in healthy adults. For TCRbeta chain sequencing, PBMC samples were collected from trial participants at day 0 and at day 28 after the second dose. The CDR3 covers 15 residues, taking in both the cysteine and the phenylalanine. The only DNA kept is the CDR3, 45 bases in frame from the first base. CDR1 and CDR2, per the germline V gene, are SGHVS and FQNEAQ. V and J lose 3 bases and 3 bases, and a span of 9 bases separates them.

The sample in question was peripheral blood, obtained on day 0 of AZD1222 vaccination. The sequence derives from an adult in good health. The chain joins TRBV7-8 to TRBJ1-6; the D gene is not confidently resolved. Read as DNA, the sequence is TGTGCCAGCAGCTTGGGGTCAGGCTATAATTCACCCCTCCACTTT. Translated, it gives CASSLGSGYNSPLHF.